The 28 T cell receptor beta chains listed next were all sequenced from one sample in a study of OX40 agonist ivuxolimab in advanced cancers. Sequencing used immunoSEQ multiplex PCR; TCRdb keeps in-frame clones, though not all of them. The sample comprises roughly 50,000 clones, 84% of which are singletons, and approximately 1.2% rests with the top ten. Sequencing was performed on CD4+ or CD8+ T cells sorted from blood, taken in a trial of the OX40 agonist ivuxolimab. The receptors come from an adult with an advanced solid tumor such as melanoma, head and neck, liver or kidney cancer.

Only a few counts were recorded for this clone. The V gene is TRBV28, the J gene TRBJ1-4; D remains unclear. This CDR3 is built from 15 residues. Germline CDR1 and CDR2: MDHEN and SYDVKM. Deletions cut 5 bases from V and 0 bases from J, with 10 bases between. The CDR3 DNA sequence: TGTGCCAGCAGTCTCCCCGGTTCAACTAATGAAAAACTGTTTTTT. Protein: CASSLPGSTNEKLFF.

The genes are TRBV9 and TRBJ2-2; D remains ambiguous. CDR3 size: 14 residues. Germline V gene sequence: CDR1 SGDLS, CDR2 YYNGEE. The ends were cut back, 4 bases at V and 5 bases at J, with 12 bases in the middle. The CDR3 loop reads CASSPRTVTGELFF. CDR3 in DNA: TGTGCCAGCAGCCCTCGGACGGTAACCGGGGAGCTGTTTTTT.

The chain carries TRBV18 and TRBJ1-1; no clear D. The CDR3 length is 13 residues. From germline, CDR1 is KGHSH and CDR2 LQKENI. V was cut by 6 bases and J by 5 bases, with 13 bases left in between. The chain's CDR3 is CASSREHGTEAFF. Here the CDR3 DNA reads TGTGCCAGCTCGCGGGAGCACGGAACTGAAGCTTTCTTT.

V usage is TRBV19 and J usage is TRBJ2-2; no definite D call. V lost 1 base and J lost 2, with 14 bases in between. This CDR3 contains 17 residues. The germline V gene has CDR1 LNHDA and CDR2 SQIVND (reference sequence). The CDR3 DNA is TGTGCCAGTAGTATAGGCAATGGCTACGCAAACACCGGGGAGCTGTTTTTT. Translated, it gives CASSIGNGYANTGELFF.

This clone was picked up a small number of times. The CDR3, as DNA: TGTGCCAGCACCTCCGGGACTAGCGGCTACAATGAGCAGTTCTTC. Protein product: CASTSGTSGYNEQFF. The V call is TRBV6-6, the J call TRBJ2-1; 11 bases fit TRBD2. Germline CDR1 reads MNHNY; CDR2 reads SVGAGI (reference sequence). V trimming: 7 bases; J trimming: 3 bases; junction bases outside the gene matches: 5. The CDR3 is 15 amino acids.

V usage is TRBV5-1 and J usage is TRBJ2-7, with D tentatively TRBD2 (6 bases). This CDR3 has 15 amino acids. Looked up from germline, CDR1 is SGHRS and CDR2 is YFSETQ. Deletions cut 0 bases from V and 2 bases from J, with 12 bases between. CDR3 loop: CASSLGGGFTYEQYF. The CDR3 bases are TGCGCCAGCAGCTTGGGGGGAGGTTTTACCTACGAGCAGTACTTC.

The CDR3 coding sequence is TGTGCCACCAGCAGAGAAACAGGAGGGAATGAAAAACTGTTTTTT. It specifies CATSRETGGNEKLFF. The J gene is TRBJ1-4, the V gene TRBV15; possibly TRBD1 for D (5 bases). The ends were cut back, 0 bases at V and 5 bases at J, with 10 bases in the middle. Germline values: CDR1 LNHNV, CDR2 YYDKDF (reference sequence). This CDR3 comprises 15 residues.

This clone was counted a single time. This sequence joins TRBV4-3 and TRBJ1-2; tentative D call: TRBD1 (5 bases). Trimming shortened V by 0 bases and J by 4 bases, and 21 bases separated the two germline ends. Germline CDR1 reads LGHNA; CDR2 reads YSLEER. This CDR3 has 18 amino acids. CDR3 amino acids: CASSQDPRGRGSSYGYTF. The CDR3, as DNA: TGCGCCAGCAGCCAAGATCCCCGGGGAAGGGGCTCGAGCTATGGCTACACCTTC.

This chain joins TRBV7-6 and TRBJ1-6; 10 bases agree with TRBD1. The length of the CDR3 is 15 residues. Losses at the gene ends were 1 base for V and 8 bases for J; bases not matched to a gene: 2. CDR1 and CDR2 (germline): SGHVS, FNYEAQ. The CDR3 DNA reads as TGTGCCAGCAGCTTAGGGGGGACAGGGGATTCACCCCTCCACTTT. Translated, it gives CASSLGGTGDSPLHF.

The table lists this clone with a count of one. The chain combines TRBV28 with TRBJ1-4, with 8 bases matching TRBD1. The CDR3 covers 14 residues. Germline V gene sequence: CDR1 MDHEN, CDR2 SYDVKM. Losses at the gene ends were 2 bases for V and 7 bases for J; bases not matched to a gene: 3. CDR3 region: CASSLNRGGEKLFF. The CDR3 coding sequence is TGTGCCAGCAGTTTAAACAGGGGGGGTGAAAAACTGTTTTTT.

The V and J genes are TRBV9 and TRBJ1-5, with D hard to call. CDR3 length equals 13 residues. Germline-derived CDR1 and CDR2 are SGDLS and YYNGEE. The V end was cut by 4 bases, the J end by 0 bases, with 5 bases between. The CDR3 spells CASSQASNQPQHF. CDR3 DNA: TGTGCCAGCAGCCAAGCTAGCAATCAGCCCCAGCATTTT.

V and J are TRBV6-6 and TRBJ1-1, with 7 bases identical to TRBD1. The CDR3 covers 12 residues. Germline V gene lookup returns CDR1 MNHNY and CDR2 SVGAGI (reference sequence). With 5 bases clipped from V and 6 bases from J, the junction kept 3 bases outside the gene matches. CDR3 loop: CASSTGVPEAFF. In DNA form, the CDR3 reads TGTGCCAGCAGTACAGGGGTACCTGAAGCTTTCTTT.

The chain employs TRBV5-1 and TRBJ2-5; 8 bases align to TRBD1. The CDR3 totals 15 residues. Looked up from germline, CDR1 is SGHRS and CDR2 is YFSETQ. Losses at the gene ends were 4 bases for V and 4 bases for J; bases not matched to a gene: 9. CDR3 in amino acids: CASSNSIGQGETQYF. The CDR3 nucleotides read TGCGCCAGCAGCAATTCGATAGGACAGGGAGAGACCCAGTACTTC.

The rearrangement uses TRBV4-1 and TRBJ2-5, with D maybe TRBD2 (5 bases). Germline loops: CDR1 MGHRA, CDR2 YSYEKL. V was trimmed by 2 bases and J by 4 bases, leaving 14 bases between them. CDR3 length: 15 amino acids. CDR3 amino acids: CASSQSGGSGETQYF. The CDR3, as DNA: TGCGCCAGCAGCCAATCAGGTGGGAGCGGAGAGACCCAGTACTTC.

The chain couples TRBV19 to TRBJ1-5; TRBD1 might be the D (5 bases). CDR3 length equals 16 residues. The V end lost 1 base, the J end lost 6 bases, and 16 bases lay between the germline ends. Germline assignment: CDR1 LNHDA and CDR2 SQIVND (reference sequence). CDR3 bases: TGTGCCAGTAGTATAGGTTCTCAGGGTGAAGGTCAGCCCCAGCATTTT. This translates into CASSIGSQGEGQPQHF.

The chain links TRBV6-5 to TRBJ1-6; weak D call: TRBD1 (5 bases). Trimming took 7 bases from V and 14 from J, leaving 15 bases between them. Germline assignment: CDR1 MNHEY and CDR2 SVGAGI. The CDR3 spans 12 residues. The CDR3 sequence is CASTLPGASLHF. CDR3 DNA: TGTGCCAGCACCCTTCCTGGGGCTTCCCTCCACTTT.

This clone is a singleton in its sample. This sequence joins TRBV5-4 and TRBJ2-3, with D possibly TRBD2 on 6 matching bases. CDR3 length: 16 residues. Germline V gene lookup returns CDR1 SGHNT and CDR2 YYREEE (reference sequence). V lost 4 bases, J lost 4 bases, and 19 bases lay in between. CDR3 sequence: CASSVPGLRVPDTQYF. The CDR3 region has the DNA TGTGCCAGCAGCGTGCCGGGACTCCGGGTTCCAGATACGCAGTATTTT. Together with reference TRBV5-4 and TRBJ2-3, the CDR3 gives the full variable domain: ETGVTQSPTHLIKTRGQQVTLRCSSQSGHNTVSWYQQALGQGPQFIFQYYREEENGRGNFPPRFSGLQFPNYSSELNVNALELDDSALYLCASSVPGLRVPDTQYFGPGTRLTVL.

The rearrangement links TRBV5-4 to TRBJ2-1; 9 bases align to TRBD2. CDR1 SGHNT and CDR2 YYREEE come from the germline V gene (reference sequence). J lost 6 bases, V lost 0 bases, and 4 bases had no gene match. The CDR3 totals 15 residues. For the CDR3, the DNA is TGTGCCAGCAGCTTGGACGGACTAGCGAGCAATGAGCAGTTCTTC. Translation gives CASSLDGLASNEQFF.

This clone was picked up a small number of times. This rearrangement joins TRBV19 to TRBJ1-5, with a weak D call TRBD1 (5 bases). The V end lost 5 bases, the J end lost 6 bases, and 17 bases lay between the germline ends. The CDR3 runs to 15 residues. Germline V gene lookup returns CDR1 LNHDA and CDR2 SQIVND (reference sequence). In DNA form, the CDR3 reads TGTGCCAGTAGTCCTGACAGAACGGTTAGTCAGCCCCAGCATTTT. This codes for CASSPDRTVSQPQHF.

The chain recombines TRBV7-9 with TRBJ2-5, with 12 bases aligning to TRBD2. CDR1 is SEHNR, CDR2 FQNEAQ, per germline (reference sequence). This CDR3 is built from 14 residues. Germline trimming cut 5 bases from V and 5 bases from J; bases unmatched to any gene: 3. The CDR3 region has the DNA TGTGCCAGCAGCCGACTAGCGGGAGCCGAGACCCAGTACTTC. It encodes CASSRLAGAETQYF.

The gene calls are TRBV5-6 and TRBJ1-2; TRBD1 matches at 7 bases. CDR3 length: 13 amino acids. J was trimmed by 4 bases and V by 1 base; bases with no gene match: 1. The V gene's germline CDR1 is SGHDT and CDR2 YYEEEE. The CDR3 spells CASSLRDSYGYTF. Written as DNA, the CDR3 is TGTGCCAGCAGCTTGCGGGACAGCTATGGCTACACCTTC.

The rearrangement joins TRBV7-9 to TRBJ2-1; 9 nucleotides match TRBD2. Germline V gives CDR1 SEHNR, CDR2 FQNEAQ (reference sequence). With V trimmed by 1 base and J by 6 bases, 4 bases remained unmatched. This CDR3 has 15 residues. The CDR3 loop is CASSLGGSGSNEQFF. The CDR3 coding sequence is TGTGCCAGCAGCTTAGGGGGTAGCGGGAGCAATGAGCAGTTCTTC.

The chain couples TRBV28 to TRBJ2-7; no definite D call. The CDR3 contains 13 residues. CDR1 is MDHEN and CDR2 is SYDVKM in the germline V gene. V was trimmed by 2 bases and J by 3 bases, leaving 8 bases between them. CDR3 nucleotide sequence: TGTGCCAGCAGTTTACCCGTTGACTACGAGCAGTACTTC. It is translated as CASSLPVDYEQYF.

The CDR3 protein is CASTTTVVNTEAFF. The CDR3, as DNA: TGTGCCAGCACCACTACGGTGGTGAACACTGAAGCTTTCTTT. The chain recombines TRBV28 with TRBJ1-1; D ambiguous. Between the trimmed V and J ends, which lost 7 bases and 0 bases, there was a span of 12 bases. CDR3 length: 14 residues. Per the germline V gene, CDR1 is MDHEN and CDR2 is SYDVKM.

This clone was found once. This chain uses TRBV5-1 with TRBJ2-7; no clear D gene. Trimming took 0 bases from V and 2 from J, leaving 12 bases between them. Germline-derived CDR1 and CDR2 are SGHRS and YFSETQ. The CDR3 extends over 15 amino acids. The CDR3 protein is CASSLGATLTYEQYF. The CDR3, as DNA: TGCGCCAGCAGCTTGGGGGCGACACTTACCTACGAGCAGTACTTC.

The chain recombines TRBV29-1 with TRBJ2-2; 7 nucleotides agree with TRBD2. The trim removed 5 bases at V and 4 bases at J, leaving 13 bases unmatched. Per the germline V gene, CDR1 is SQVTM and CDR2 is ANQGSEA. The CDR3 is made up of 16 amino acids. The chain's CDR3 is CSVTAQGGEGTGELFF. The CDR3, as DNA: TGCAGCGTTACCGCGCAGGGAGGGGAGGGCACCGGGGAGCTGTTTTTT.

The chain couples TRBV5-4 to TRBJ2-3, with 9 bases that match TRBD1. The V gene's germline CDR1 is SGHNT and CDR2 YYREEE (reference sequence). V lost 5 bases and J lost 2; bases outside the gene matches: 9. The CDR3 runs to 16 residues. The CDR3 here is CASSQDRGPPTDTQYF. The CDR3 nucleotides are TGTGCCAGCAGTCAGGACAGGGGTCCCCCCACAGATACGCAGTATTTT.

The chain couples TRBV19 to TRBJ1-3; D is unresolved. This CDR3 has 13 amino acids. V was shortened by 8 bases and J by 4 bases, with 12 bases between the two germline ends. Germline lookup yields CDR1 LNHDA and CDR2 SQIVND (reference sequence). This CDR3 is CASGLNRGNTIYF. CDR3 coding DNA: TGTGCCAGTGGCCTGAACCGGGGAAACACCATATATTTT.